The entry that follows covers one T cell receptor (beta chain) sequence. Its specificity is not known. The entry originates in a study of graft-versus-host responses after intestinal transplantation. The CDR3 sequence is 15 residues long. The germline V gene encodes CDR1 SGHNT and CDR2 YYREEE (reference sequence). The V end was cut by 2 bases, the J end by 2 bases, with 11 bases between. Method: immunoSEQ multiplex PCR; TCRdb's copy keeps in-frame clones and lacks some. The data show 73,000 or so clones, with about 90% seen just once and around 4% held by the top ten. Findings of the study overall: Some GvH clones appeared in ileal mucosa or blood before recipient bone marrow.

The TCR sequence derives from a human donor who was the organ donor for an intestinal transplant. Sequences were derived from unstimulated CD8+ T cells sorted from spleen or lymph node cells, sampled before transplant. The chain links TRBV5-4 to TRBJ1-3; D call uncertain. The CDR3 here is CASSLVGGAGNTIYF. CDR3 DNA sequence: TGTGCCAGCAGCTTAGTCGGTGGAGCTGGAAACACCATATATTTT.